The 4 T cell receptor beta chains in this list originate from one sample, sequenced in a study of T-cell memory formation after mild COVID-19. TCRdb reprocessed the 5' RACE reads via MiXCR and lists one record per CDR3 protein. The sample consists of a few hundred thousand distinct CDR3 sequences, about 23% of them appearing once. Sequencing was performed on PBMCs or a T cell subset sorted from them (not recorded which). All receptors derive from an adult woman who had mild COVID-19 (a few samples of this study predate the infection). Cell type and time point are not known.

The rearrangement links TRBV7-9 to TRBJ2-1; perhaps TRBD2 as D (6 bases). This CDR3 comprises 14 residues. Germline CDR1 reads SEHNR; CDR2 reads FQNEAQ (reference sequence). The ends were cut back, 4 bases at V and 9 bases at J, with 16 bases in the middle. This chain's CDR3 is CASSSNQWDSEQFF. CDR3 sequence (DNA): TGTGCCAGCAGCTCTAATCAATGGGACTCTGAGCAGTTCTTC.

This clonotype has a handful of counts. The rearrangement uses TRBV6-1 and TRBJ2-3; perhaps TRBD2 as D (5 bases). The CDR3 length is 17 residues. Germline loops: CDR1 MNHNS, CDR2 SASEGT. V shed 1 base and J shed 0 bases, with 14 bases lying between them. CDR3 sequence (DNA): TGTGCCAGCAGTGAAGGTGCGGGCTGGACTAGCACAGATACGCAGTATTTT. Its translation: CASSEGAGWTSTDTQYF.

The chain is built from TRBV4-1 and TRBJ2-7; 9 bases match TRBD1. Germline CDR1 reads MGHRA; CDR2 reads YSYEKL. The CDR3 contains 16 residues. Unmatched junction bases numbered 10, after V lost 4 bases and J lost 3 bases. The CDR3 protein is CASSREDRGLLYEQYF. The CDR3 nucleotides read TGCGCCAGCAGCCGGGAGGACAGGGGACTTCTCTACGAGCAGTACTTC.

This clonotype was observed a handful of times. The rearrangement uses TRBV7-2 and TRBJ2-1; 7 bases are shared with TRBD2. CDR1 SGHTA and CDR2 FQGNSA come from the germline V gene. This CDR3 has 19 amino acids. V trimming: 5 bases; J trimming: 9 bases; junction bases outside the gene matches: 25. The CDR3 sequence is CASSHLGAGSGTIASEQFF. The CDR3 nucleotides are TGTGCCAGCAGCCACCTTGGCGCGGGGAGCGGGACCATCGCGAGTGAGCAGTTCTTC.